This TCR beta chain is drawn from a study of identifying expanded T cells in peripheral blood. TCRdb's copy holds only in-frame clones and misses some; the assay was immunoSEQ multiplex PCR. The sample shows nearly 60,000 clones, around 90% of them seen only once. With regard to this clone: Its antigen is currently unknown.

Healthy donors had no documented immune events, such as infections, while sampled. The germline gives CDR1 KGHSH, CDR2 LQKENI. The CDR3 runs to 15 residues. Trimming pared 4 bases from V and 7 bases from J, leaving 16 bases between. Study findings and constraints: Technical replicates showed approximately 1.2 changed clones; about two weeks around 15; four weeks 19. Approximately 2-week clone count variance significantly increased as total template count grew.

This chain connects TRBV18 to TRBJ1-4; a possible D gene is TRBD1 (5 bases). The material sequenced was blood. The receptor was derived from a person between 18 and 75 years old in good health. CDR3 amino acids: CASSLEGPLFEKLFF. The CDR3 DNA reads as TGTGCCAGCTCACTAGAGGGGCCCTTGTTTGAAAAACTGTTTTTT.